Below are 2 T cell receptor beta chains sequenced from a single sample in a study of T cell changes during pregnancy in multiple sclerosis. Assay: immunoSEQ multiplex PCR; the TCRdb copy retains only in-frame clones and omits some. The table lists around 51,000 clones, roughly 92% of them singletons, with around 0.58% in the top ten. Sequenced material: CD4+ T cells from peripheral blood mononuclear cells, taken in the second trimester of pregnancy. These receptors all stem from a female donor with multiple sclerosis, enrolled in a pregnancy study.

CDR3 sequence: CASSLTGGGGNEQFF. CDR3 DNA: TGTGCCAGCAGCTTAACGGGGGGTGGAGGGAATGAGCAGTTCTTC. The chain uses TRBV11-3 and TRBJ2-1; 7 bases are a match to TRBD2. J gave up 7 bases and V 2 bases, and 8 bases lay outside the gene matches. Germline CDR1 SGHNT, CDR2 YENEEA. CDR3 length: 15 residues.

The chain carries TRBV7-3 and TRBJ1-1; no definite D call. The CDR3 extends over 14 amino acids. The V end was cut by 5 bases, the J end by 5 bases, with 15 bases between. Germline lookup yields CDR1 SGHTA and CDR2 FQGTGA. This CDR3 reads CASSHSDTVTEAFF. The CDR3 DNA reads as TGTGCCAGCAGCCACAGTGATACGGTGACTGAAGCTTTCTTT. Full variable domain (rest looked up from reference TRBV7-3 and TRBJ1-1): GAGVSQTPSNKVTEKGKYVELRCDPISGHTALYWYRQSLGQGPEFLIYFQGTGAADDSGLPNDRFFAVRPEGSVSTLKIQRTERGDSAVYLCASSHSDTVTEAFFGQGTRLTVV.